What follows are 2 T cell receptor beta chains derived from one specimen sequenced in a study of blood T cell repertoires in COVID-19. The repertoire was sequenced with immunoSEQ multiplex PCR; TCRdb's copy has only in-frame clones and lacks some. The sample has 55,000 to 80,000 clones; 86% are singletons. The sequencing sample was made of peripheral blood. The source is a human donor in a cohort sampled during active COVID-19.

The chain couples TRBV5-1 to TRBJ1-4; TRBD1 matches 8 bases. V dropped 4 bases and J dropped 5; count of bases not matched to a gene: 4. The CDR3 has 14 amino acids. Germline V gene lookup returns CDR1 SGHRS and CDR2 YFSETQ. The CDR3 spells CASSETGDNEKLFF. CDR3 DNA: TGCGCCAGCAGCGAGACAGGGGACAATGAAAAACTGTTTTTT.

The J gene is TRBJ2-2, the V gene TRBV10-3; 7 bases line up with TRBD1. The CDR3 loop spans 15 amino acids. CDR1 and CDR2 (germline): ENHRY, SYGVKD. V lost 4 bases to trimming and J lost 4 bases; unmatched junction nucleotides: 6. The chain's CDR3 is CAISVRQGTTGELFF. CDR3 nucleotides: TGTGCCATCAGTGTCCGACAGGGTACCACCGGGGAGCTGTTTTTT.